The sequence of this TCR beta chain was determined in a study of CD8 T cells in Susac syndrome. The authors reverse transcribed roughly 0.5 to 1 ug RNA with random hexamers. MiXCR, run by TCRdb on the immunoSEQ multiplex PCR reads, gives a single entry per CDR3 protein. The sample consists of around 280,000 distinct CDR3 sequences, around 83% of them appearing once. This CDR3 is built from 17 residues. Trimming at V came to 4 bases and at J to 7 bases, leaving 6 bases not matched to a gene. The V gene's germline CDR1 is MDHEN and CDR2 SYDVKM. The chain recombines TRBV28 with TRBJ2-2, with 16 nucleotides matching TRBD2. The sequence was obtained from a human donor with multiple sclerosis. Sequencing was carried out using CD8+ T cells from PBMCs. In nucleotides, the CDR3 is TGTGCCAGCAGTTCAGGGACTAGCGGGAGGGATGACGGGGAGCTGTTTTTT. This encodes CASSSGTSGRDDGELFF.